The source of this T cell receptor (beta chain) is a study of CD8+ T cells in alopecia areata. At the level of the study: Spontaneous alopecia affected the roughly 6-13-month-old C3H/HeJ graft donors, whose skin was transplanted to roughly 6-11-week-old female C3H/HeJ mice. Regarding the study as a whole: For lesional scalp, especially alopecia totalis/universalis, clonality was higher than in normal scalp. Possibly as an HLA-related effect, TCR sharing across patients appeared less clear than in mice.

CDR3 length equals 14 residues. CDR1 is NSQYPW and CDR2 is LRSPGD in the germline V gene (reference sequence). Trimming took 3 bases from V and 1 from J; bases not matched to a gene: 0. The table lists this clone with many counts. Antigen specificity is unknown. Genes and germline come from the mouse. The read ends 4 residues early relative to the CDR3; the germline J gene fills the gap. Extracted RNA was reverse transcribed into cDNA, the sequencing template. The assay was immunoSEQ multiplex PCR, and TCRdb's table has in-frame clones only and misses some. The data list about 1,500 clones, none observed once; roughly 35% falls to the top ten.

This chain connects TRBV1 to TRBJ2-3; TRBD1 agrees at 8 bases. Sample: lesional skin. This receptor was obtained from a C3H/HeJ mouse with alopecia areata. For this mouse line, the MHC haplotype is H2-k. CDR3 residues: CTCSAGQGAETLYF. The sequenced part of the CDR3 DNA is TGCACCTGCAGTGCGGGACAGGGTGCAGAA. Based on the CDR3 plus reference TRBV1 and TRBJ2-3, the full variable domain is VTLLEQNPRWRLVPRGQAVNLRCILKNSQYPWMSWYQQDLQKQLQWLFTLRSPGDKEVKSLPGADYLATRVTDTELRLQVANMSQGRTLYCTCSAGQGAETLYFGSGTRLTVL.